Below are 22 T cell receptor beta chains sequenced from a single sample in a study of OX40 agonist ivuxolimab in advanced cancers. Clones were read by immunoSEQ multiplex PCR, and TCRdb kept only the in-frame ones, dropping some. The sample records nearly 25,000 clones, roughly 93% being singletons. The material was CD4+ or CD8+ T cells sorted from blood, obtained in a trial of the OX40 agonist ivuxolimab. These receptors were taken from an adult with an advanced solid tumor such as melanoma, head and neck, liver or kidney cancer.

The rearrangement joins TRBV19 to TRBJ2-5; 9 positions match TRBD1. The CDR3 has 13 residues. Germline V CDR1 and CDR2: LNHDA, SQIVND (reference sequence). The V gene end was trimmed by 6 bases and the J gene end by 4 bases; junction bases not matched to a gene: 3. This CDR3 is CASSQDRGETQYF. CDR3 sequence (DNA): TGTGCCAGTAGCCAGGACAGGGGAGAGACCCAGTACTTC. Drawing the rest from reference TRBV19 and TRBJ2-5, the complete variable domain is DGGITQSPKYLFRKEGQNVTLSCEQNLNHDAMYWYRQDPGQGLRLIYYSQIVNDFQKGDIAEGYSVSREKKESFPLTVTSAQKNPTAFYLCASSQDRGETQYFGPGTRLLVL.

This clone came up a few times. The junction differs from germline at one of its ends, possibly a read error. J is TRBJ2-1 and V is TRBV7-9, with D perhaps matching TRBD1 or TRBD2 (5 bases each). Germline V lookup: CDR1 SEHNR, CDR2 FQNEAQ (reference sequence). This CDR3 has 12 residues. CDR3 in DNA: TGTGCCAGCAGCTTACCCTGGGGGACCACGGTCTTC. As protein: CASSLPWGTTVF.

The rearrangement links TRBV5-4 to TRBJ2-7; D perhaps matches TRBD2 (6 bases). The ends were cut back, 3 bases at V and 2 bases at J, with 18 bases in the middle. CDR1 and CDR2 (germline): SGHNT, YYREEE (reference sequence). The CDR3 has 16 residues. The CDR3 DNA is TGTGCCAGCAGCTCACTTAGCGGCGAAGAGACCTACGAGCAGTACTTC. As protein: CASSSLSGEETYEQYF.

The CDR3 coding sequence is TGCGCCAGCAGTATTCCCGACCTAAACAGGGGCTTCTCCTACGAGCAGTACTTC. Residues: CASSIPDLNRGFSYEQYF. The chain uses TRBV5-1 and TRBJ2-7, with TRBD1 matching 7 bases. V was clipped by 5 bases and J by 0 bases; unmatched bases: 17. The CDR3 is made up of 18 amino acids. The germline V gene has CDR1 SGHRS and CDR2 YFSETQ.

The chain has TRBV6-1 and TRBJ1-3; TRBD1 aligns across 8 bases. The CDR3 consists of 14 residues. V gave up 11 bases and J gave up 3 bases; unmatched junction bases: 9. Per the germline V gene, CDR1 is MNHNS and CDR2 is SASEGT. CDR3 residues: CAAMPGGDGNTIYF. CDR3 nucleotide sequence: TGTGCCGCTATGCCAGGGGGCGATGGAAACACCATATATTTT.

To note about this clone: The junction and the germline gene differ at one end; a read error may be behind it. The chain has TRBV19 and TRBJ2-3; 9 bases fit TRBD1. The CDR3 runs to 11 residues. The germline CDR1 and CDR2 sequences are LNHDA and SQIVND (reference sequence). As DNA, the CDR3 is TGTGCCACCAACGCCGGGACAGGGTCGCATTTT. Translated: CATNAGTGSHF.

V is TRBV14 and J is TRBJ2-7, with 7 bases aligning to TRBD2. The germline V gene has CDR1 SGHDN and CDR2 FVKESK. The CDR3 covers 15 residues. V was pared by 0 bases and J by 2 bases, with 4 bases of the junction left unmatched. This CDR3 is CASSQDGLAAYEQYF. CDR3 DNA: TGTGCCAGCAGCCAAGATGGGCTAGCGGCCTACGAGCAGTACTTC.

With respect to this clone: The junction shows a germline mismatch at one end, possibly a read error. The chain employs TRBV7-8 and TRBJ2-3; TRBD2 matches at 9 bases. The CDR3 contains 14 residues. Germline V gives CDR1 SGHVS, CDR2 FQNEAQ. The CDR3 is CASSLAGETDTQYF. For the CDR3, the DNA is TGTGCCAGCAGTTTAGCGGGAGAGACAGATACGCAGTATTTT. Combining the CDR3 with reference TRBV7-8 and TRBJ2-3 gives the whole variable domain GAGVSQSPRYKVAKRGQDVALRCDPISGHVSLFWYQQALGQGPEFLTYFQNEAQLDKSGLPSDRFFAERPEGSVSTLKIQRTQQEDSAVYLCASSLAGETDTQYFGPGTRLTVL.

This chain uses TRBV6-5 with TRBJ2-2; 7 nucleotides line up with TRBD2. V gave up 6 bases and J gave up 5 bases; unmatched junction bases: 9. CDR3 length: 15 amino acids. Germline V CDR1 and CDR2: MNHEY, SVGAGI. This CDR3 is CASRRDYWRTGELFF. The CDR3 nucleotides are TGTGCCAGCAGGAGGGACTACTGGCGAACCGGGGAGCTGTTTTTT.

V and J are TRBV9 and TRBJ1-2; D remains ambiguous. CDR3 length: 12 residues. The germline gives CDR1 SGDLS, CDR2 YYNGEE. V dropped 5 bases and J dropped 3 bases, with 8 bases sitting between them. CDR3 protein: CASSHSYYGYTF. In DNA form, the CDR3 reads TGTGCCAGCAGTCACAGTTACTATGGCTACACCTTC.

The chain uses TRBV7-9 and TRBJ2-2; perhaps TRBD2 as D (7 bases). Trimming left V 5 bases short and J 2 bases short, with 21 bases between. This CDR3 has 18 amino acids. Germline lookup yields CDR1 SEHNR and CDR2 FQNEAQ (reference sequence). CDR3 loop: CASSARQGGGINTGELFF. CDR3 coding DNA: TGTGCCAGCAGCGCCCGGCAGGGCGGGGGCATAAACACCGGGGAGCTGTTTTTT.

V and J are TRBV10-3 and TRBJ2-7; weak D call: TRBD1 (5 bases). Germline CDR1 ENHRY, CDR2 SYGVKD. V gave up 5 bases and J gave up 4 bases, with 6 bases separating them. The CDR3 extends over 11 amino acids. In DNA form, the CDR3 reads TGTGCCATCAGTAGGGGTTACGAGCAGTACTTC. This sequence encodes CAISRGYEQYF.

The rearrangement joins TRBV15 to TRBJ2-3; perhaps D is TRBD1 or TRBD2 (5 bases each). CDR1 and CDR2 from the germline V gene are LNHNV and YYDKDF (reference sequence). Trimming removed 3 bases at V and 6 bases at J, with 13 bases between. This CDR3 is built from 14 residues. The DNA of the CDR3 is TGTGCCACCAGCAGTTCCCGGGGCTTGGATACGCAGTATTTT. Translating gives CATSSSRGLDTQYF. Complete variable domain (other parts from reference TRBV15 and TRBJ2-3): DAMVIQNPRYQVTQFGKPVTLSCSQTLNHNVMYWYQQKSSQAPKLLFHYYDKDFNNEADTPDNFQSRRPNTSFCFLDIRSPGLGDTAMYLCATSSSRGLDTQYFGPGTRLTVL.

The chain has TRBV7-3 and TRBJ2-3; D is ambiguous. Trimming cost V 2 bases and J 0 bases, with 3 bases left between them. The CDR3 has 13 amino acids. Germline values: CDR1 SGHTA, CDR2 FQGTGA. As DNA, the CDR3 is TGTGCCAGCAGCTTACAGAGCACAGATACGCAGTATTTT. Translated, it gives CASSLQSTDTQYF.

As concerns this clone: At one boundary the junction diverges from the germline segment, which might be a read error. This chain uses TRBV7-7 with TRBJ2-2; TRBD2 agrees at 8 bases. Per the germline V gene, CDR1 is SSHAT and CDR2 is FNYEAQ (reference sequence). The length of the CDR3 is 15 residues. CDR3 sequence (DNA): TGTGCTAGCAGCTTAGCGGGGCCGGACACCGGGGAGCTGTTTTTT. It encodes CASSLAGPDTGELFF.

The chain links TRBV7-2 to TRBJ2-7; possible D gene TRBD1, 6 bases. The CDR3 sequence is 15 residues long. The V end lost 3 bases, the J end lost 5 bases, and 17 bases lay between the germline ends. The germline V gene has CDR1 SGHTA and CDR2 FQGNSA. CDR3 DNA sequence: TGTGCCAGCAGCTTCAGGTTTCAGGGGCCCAACGAGCAGTACTTC. It codes for CASSFRFQGPNEQYF.

V and J are TRBV13 and TRBJ2-1; TRBD2 matches 13 bases. The junction had 4 bases not matched to a gene; V was cut back by 4 bases and J by 7 bases. The CDR3 length is 15 residues. Germline V lookup: CDR1 PRHDT, CDR2 FYEKMQ (reference sequence). The CDR3 here is CASSSGLAGLNEQFF. In DNA form, the CDR3 reads TGTGCCAGCAGCTCGGGACTAGCGGGGCTAAATGAGCAGTTCTTC. Based on the CDR3 plus reference TRBV13 and TRBJ2-1, the full variable domain is AAGVIQSPRHLIKEKRETATLKCYPIPRHDTVYWYQQGPGQDPQFLISFYEKMQSDKGSIPDRFSAQQFSDYHSELNMSSLELGDSALYFCASSSGLAGLNEQFFGPGTRLTVL.

The chain uses TRBV18 and TRBJ1-5; D unclear. Trimming stripped 0 bases from V and 0 bases from J, with 3 bases between. The length of the CDR3 is 14 residues. Germline-derived CDR1 and CDR2 are KGHSH and LQKENI. The CDR3 loop reads CASSPPSSNQPQHF. Here the CDR3 DNA reads TGTGCCAGCTCACCACCTAGTAGCAATCAGCCCCAGCATTTT.

This clone appeared once. The rearrangement links TRBV29-1 to TRBJ2-5; TRBD1 matches at 9 bases. V trimming: 8 bases; J trimming: 5 bases; junction bases outside the gene matches: 12. CDR1 SQVTM and CDR2 ANQGSEA come from the germline V gene. The CDR3 contains 14 residues. The CDR3 loop reads CSFLPRDREETQYF. The CDR3 bases are TGCAGCTTCCTTCCGCGGGACAGGGAGGAGACCCAGTACTTC.

The chain joins TRBV5-1 to TRBJ2-7; 7 bases align to TRBD1. This CDR3 has 13 residues. The germline V gene encodes CDR1 SGHRS and CDR2 YFSETQ. Trimming at V came to 3 bases and at J to 4 bases, leaving 4 bases not matched to a gene. CDR3 sequence (DNA): TGCGCCAGCAGCTCCCCAGGGGGATACGAGCAGTACTTC. Its protein is CASSSPGGYEQYF.

The rearrangement joins TRBV6-1 to TRBJ2-5, with 7 bases lining up with TRBD2. CDR3 size: 14 residues. CDR1 and CDR2 (germline): MNHNS, SASEGT. The ends lost 7 bases at V and 1 base at J; junction bases unmatched: 6. The CDR3, as DNA: TGTGCCAGCAACCCGGGGGGTACCCAAGAGACCCAGTACTTC. It codes for CASNPGGTQETQYF.

The rearrangement uses TRBV7-2 and TRBJ2-5, with D tentatively TRBD2 (6 bases). In germline, CDR1 is SGHTA, CDR2 FQGNSA. The CDR3 has 16 residues. Trimming took off 4 bases at V and 4 bases at J, with 19 bases between the two ends. In nucleotides, the CDR3 is TGTGCCAGCAGCTCCCCCCGGGACTCCTGGGGAGAGACCCAGTACTTC. Its protein product is CASSSPRDSWGETQYF.